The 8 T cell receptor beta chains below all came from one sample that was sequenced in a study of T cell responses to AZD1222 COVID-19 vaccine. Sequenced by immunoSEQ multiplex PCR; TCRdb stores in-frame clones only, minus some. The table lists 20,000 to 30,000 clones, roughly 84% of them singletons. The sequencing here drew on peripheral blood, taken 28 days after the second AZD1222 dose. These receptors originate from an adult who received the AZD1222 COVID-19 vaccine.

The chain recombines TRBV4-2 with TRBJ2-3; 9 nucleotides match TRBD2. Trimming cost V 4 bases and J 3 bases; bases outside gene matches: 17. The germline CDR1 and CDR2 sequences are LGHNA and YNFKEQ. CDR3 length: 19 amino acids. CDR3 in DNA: TGTGCCAGCAGCCCAAGGATGTCTAGCGGGGTAGGTTGGACAGATACGCAGTATTTT. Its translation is CASSPRMSSGVGWTDTQYF.

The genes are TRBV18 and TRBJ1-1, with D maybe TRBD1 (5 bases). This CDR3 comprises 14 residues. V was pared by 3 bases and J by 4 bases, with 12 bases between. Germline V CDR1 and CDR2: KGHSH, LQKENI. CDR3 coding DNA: TGTGCCAGCTCACCCCCTGGCAGGGCCACTGAAGCTTTCTTT. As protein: CASSPPGRATEAFF.

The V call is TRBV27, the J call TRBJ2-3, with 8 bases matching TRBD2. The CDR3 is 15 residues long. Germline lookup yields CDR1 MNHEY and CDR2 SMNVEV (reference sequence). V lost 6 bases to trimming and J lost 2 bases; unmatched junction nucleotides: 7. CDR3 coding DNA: TGTGCCAGCAGAGAGATAGCGGGGTTCACAGATACGCAGTATTTT. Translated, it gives CASREIAGFTDTQYF.

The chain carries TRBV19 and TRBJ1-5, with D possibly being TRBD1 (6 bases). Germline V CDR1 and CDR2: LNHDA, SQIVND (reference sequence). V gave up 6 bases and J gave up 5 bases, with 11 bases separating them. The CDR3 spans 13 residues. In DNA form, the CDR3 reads TGTGCCAGTAGCAGGGGTGGGGATCAGCCCCAGCATTTT. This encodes CASSRGGDQPQHF.

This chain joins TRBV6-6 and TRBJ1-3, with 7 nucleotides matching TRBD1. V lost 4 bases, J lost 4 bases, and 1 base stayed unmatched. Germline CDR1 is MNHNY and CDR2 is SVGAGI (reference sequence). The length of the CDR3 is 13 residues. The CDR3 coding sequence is TGTGCCAGCAGTTTGACAGGGGGAAACACCATATATTTT. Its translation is CASSLTGGNTIYF.

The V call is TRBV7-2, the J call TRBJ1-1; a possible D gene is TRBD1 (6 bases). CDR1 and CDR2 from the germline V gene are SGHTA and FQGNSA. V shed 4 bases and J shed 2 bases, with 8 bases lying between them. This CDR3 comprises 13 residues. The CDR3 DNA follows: TGTGCCAGCAGCTCGGACAGAAACACTGAAGCTTTCTTT. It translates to CASSSDRNTEAFF.

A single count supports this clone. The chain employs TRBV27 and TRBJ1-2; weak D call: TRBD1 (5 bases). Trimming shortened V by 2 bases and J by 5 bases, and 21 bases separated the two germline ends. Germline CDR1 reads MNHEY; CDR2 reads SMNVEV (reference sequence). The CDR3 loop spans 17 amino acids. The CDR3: CASSLDGAAGFLYGYTF. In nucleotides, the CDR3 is TGTGCCAGCAGTTTAGATGGGGCGGCAGGATTCTTATATGGCTACACCTTC.

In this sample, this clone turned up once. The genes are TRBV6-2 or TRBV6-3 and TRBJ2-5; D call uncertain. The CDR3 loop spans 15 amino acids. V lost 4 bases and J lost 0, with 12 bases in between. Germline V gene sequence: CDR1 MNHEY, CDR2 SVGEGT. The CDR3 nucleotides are TGTGCCAGCAGTTCCCCGACAACTTACCAAGAGACCCAGTACTTC. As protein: CASSSPTTYQETQYF.